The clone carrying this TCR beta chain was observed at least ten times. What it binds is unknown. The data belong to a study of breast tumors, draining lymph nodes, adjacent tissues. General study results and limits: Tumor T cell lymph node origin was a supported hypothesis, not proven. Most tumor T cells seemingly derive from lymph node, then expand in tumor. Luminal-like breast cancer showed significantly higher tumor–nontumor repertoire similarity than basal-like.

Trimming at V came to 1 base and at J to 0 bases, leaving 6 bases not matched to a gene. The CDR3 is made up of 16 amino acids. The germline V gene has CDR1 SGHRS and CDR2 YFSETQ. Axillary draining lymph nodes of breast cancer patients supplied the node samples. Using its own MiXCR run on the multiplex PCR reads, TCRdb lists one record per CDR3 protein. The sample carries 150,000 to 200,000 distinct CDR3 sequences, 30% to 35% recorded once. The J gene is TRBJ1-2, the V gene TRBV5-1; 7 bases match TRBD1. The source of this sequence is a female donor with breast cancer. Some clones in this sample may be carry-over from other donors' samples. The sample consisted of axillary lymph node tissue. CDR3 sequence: CASSLMGTAPNYGYTF. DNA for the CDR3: TGCGCCAGCAGCTTGATGGGGACAGCTCCTAACTATGGCTACACCTTC.